The 23 T cell receptor beta chains reported below all come from one sample, sequenced in a study of response to subunit inactivated influenza vaccine (dated by TCRdb to 2016 to 2019). The library was built by means of RT-PCR. TCRdb names Illumina HiSeq 2500 as the instrument used. The public sequencing data were trimmed at Q25 with fastp and processed into clonotypes with MiXCR by TCRdb, which kept only in-frame beta chains. Rows merge per CDR3 protein into single entries with the most common DNA and genes. The sample table shows hundreds of thousands of distinct CDR3 sequences, and less than 15% are seen once. In total, the top ten clones hold roughly 7.2% of the sample. The sequencing here drew on PBMCs from blood, taken approximately 15 days before vaccination. All receptors derive from a middle-aged man who received an inactivated influenza vaccine. Donor details come from another sample of the same person, matched by shared clones.

This chain uses TRBV7-6 with TRBJ1-1, with no clear D. The CDR3 runs 14 residues. The germline CDR1 and CDR2 sequences are SGHVS and FNYEAQ. Trimming took off 4 bases at V and 0 bases at J, with 9 bases between the two ends. The chain's CDR3 is CASSSEKMNTEAFF. CDR3 in DNA: TGTGCCAGCAGCTCGGAGAAAATGAACACTGAAGCTTTCTTT.

This clonotype came up a few times. The chain joins TRBV20-1 to TRBJ2-5, with 12 bases aligning to TRBD2. This CDR3 has 17 residues. The V gene end was trimmed by 0 bases and the J gene end by 9 bases; junction bases not matched to a gene: 14. The germline V gene has CDR1 DFQATT and CDR2 SNEGSKA (reference sequence). CDR3 nucleotide sequence: TGCAGTGCTAGAGATCGCACTAGCGGGGGGCCCGGAGGGGCCCAGTACTTC. Translation: CSARDRTSGGPGGAQYF.

The V and J genes are TRBV6-1 and TRBJ1-6, with a weak D call TRBD1 (6 bases). CDR3 length: 14 amino acids. Trimming left V 6 bases short and J 9 bases short, with 15 bases between. The germline gives CDR1 MNHNS, CDR2 SASEGT. CDR3 DNA sequence: TGTGCCAGCAGACTACAGGGACGGGGTTCACCCCTCCACTTT. Its protein is CASRLQGRGSPLHF.

This clonotype has a handful of counts. The chain couples TRBV18 to TRBJ1-1, with no clear D. V was trimmed by 2 bases and J by 5 bases, leaving 9 bases between them. The CDR3 runs to 13 residues. Germline V lookup: CDR1 KGHSH, CDR2 LQKENI. The CDR3 protein is CASSPDVFTEAFF. CDR3 bases: TGTGCCAGCTCACCAGATGTTTTTACTGAAGCTTTCTTT.

This clonotype turned up a few times. The chain links TRBV4-1 to TRBJ2-3; D perhaps matches TRBD2 (6 bases). Trimming pared 3 bases from V and 0 bases from J, leaving 13 bases between. This CDR3 comprises 16 residues. Per the germline V gene, CDR1 is MGHRA and CDR2 is YSYEKL. Here the CDR3 DNA reads TGCGCCAGCAGCCAGGGAATTGGACTAAGCACAGATACGCAGTATTTT. Translating it yields CASSQGIGLSTDTQYF.

The gene calls are TRBV7-6 and TRBJ2-7, with D possibly matching TRBD1 (5 bases). Trimming cost V 5 bases and J 2 bases, with 13 bases left between them. The CDR3 is 14 residues long. The germline CDR1 and CDR2 sequences are SGHVS and FNYEAQ. The CDR3 coding sequence is TGTGCCAGCAGCCATGGTGCAGGGACCTACGAGCAGTACTTC. It encodes CASSHGAGTYEQYF.

This clonotype has a handful of counts. This chain uses TRBV10-3 with TRBJ2-6, with D perhaps matching TRBD1 (6 bases). Germline CDR1 is ENHRY and CDR2 is SYGVKD. This CDR3 spans 15 amino acids. The germline V and J ends were trimmed by 3 bases and 5 bases, with 11 bases remaining between them. The DNA for the CDR3 is TGTGCCATCAGTGACTCCACAGGGAGGGCCAACGTCCTGACTTTC. Translation gives CAISDSTGRANVLTF.

The V gene is TRBV5-1, the J gene TRBJ2-5; no clear D gene. From germline, CDR1 is SGHRS and CDR2 YFSETQ. V lost 3 bases and J 1 base, leaving 16 bases between the germline ends. The CDR3 covers 16 residues. CDR3 coding DNA: TGCGCCAGCAGCTCTACGAGCTACGGTGCCCAAGAGACCCAGTACTTC. Its translation is CASSSTSYGAQETQYF.

This clonotype was recorded many times. V and J are TRBV6-2 or TRBV6-3 and TRBJ2-5; D unclear. Germline V gives CDR1 MNHEY, CDR2 SVGEGT. This CDR3 region has 12 residues. Trimming took 7 bases from V and 7 from J, leaving 13 bases between them. CDR3: CASTSTASTQYF. CDR3 coding DNA: TGTGCCAGCACTTCGACCGCGTCGACCCAGTACTTC.

This clonotype has only a few counts. V and J are TRBV20-1 and TRBJ1-1; D might be TRBD1 (5 bases). V was shortened by 5 bases and J by 0 bases, with 10 bases between the two germline ends. Germline V gene data show CDR1 as DFQATT and CDR2 as SNEGSKA (reference sequence). The CDR3 spans 13 residues. The CDR3, as DNA: TGCAGTGCTTTCCGGGACCTGAACACTGAAGCTTTCTTT. Amino acid sequence: CSAFRDLNTEAFF.

The rearrangement uses TRBV7-2 and TRBJ1-2, with 9 bases lining up with TRBD1. The CDR3 has 17 residues. The ends lost 0 bases at V and 4 bases at J; junction bases unmatched: 9. Germline lookup yields CDR1 SGHTA and CDR2 FQGNSA. CDR3 coding DNA: TGTGCCAGCAGCTTAGCGGCCAACAGGGGGCTAGGCTATGGCTACACCTTC. Its translation is CASSLAANRGLGYGYTF. The full variable domain, completed using reference TRBV7-2 and TRBJ1-2, is GAGVSQSPSNKVTEKGKDVELRCDPISGHTALYWYRQSLGQGLEFLIYFQGNSAPDKSGLPSDRFSAERTGGSVSTLTIQRTQQEDSAVYLCASSLAANRGLGYGYTFGSGTRLTVV.

Comment on this clonotype: A much larger clone differs by one base, so this may be a read error. J is TRBJ2-5 and V is TRBV29-1; D is possibly TRBD2 (6 bases). Between the trimmed V and J ends, which lost 4 bases and 2 bases, there was a span of 8 bases. In germline, CDR1 is SQVTM, CDR2 ANQGSEA. There are 12 residues in the CDR3. The DNA of the CDR3 is TGCAGCGTTGGTGGGGGGCAAGAGACCCAGTACTTC. Protein sequence: CSVGGGQETQYF.

The V call is TRBV7-6, the J call TRBJ2-1, with unresolved D. V gave up 3 bases and J gave up 4 bases, with 16 bases separating them. The CDR3 is 16 amino acids. Germline-derived CDR1 and CDR2 are SGHVS and FNYEAQ. CDR3 sequence: CASSFRYKTSYNEQFF. The CDR3 nucleotides read TGTGCCAGCAGCTTCCGTTATAAGACGAGTTACAATGAGCAGTTCTTC.

The sample holds a few counts of this clonotype. The chain uses TRBV3-1 and TRBJ2-3, with 7 positions matching TRBD2. The ends lost 4 bases at V and 4 bases at J; junction bases unmatched: 2. Germline-derived CDR1 and CDR2 are LGHDT and YNNKEL (reference sequence). CDR3 length: 13 residues. The CDR3 is CASSRDYPDTQYF. The CDR3 DNA is TGTGCCAGCAGCCGGGACTACCCAGATACGCAGTATTTT.

The V gene is TRBV28, the J gene TRBJ2-3; D gene unclear. There are 12 residues in the CDR3. CDR1 is MDHEN, CDR2 SYDVKM, per germline. Trimming took 3 bases from V and 13 from J, leaving 14 bases between them. This CDR3 is CASSLDLSEKYF. In DNA, the CDR3 is TGTGCCAGCAGTTTGGACCTCTCAGAAAAGTATTTT.

The V and J genes are TRBV30 and TRBJ2-7; D might be TRBD1 (5 bases). CDR1 and CDR2 (germline): GTSNPN, SVGIG (reference sequence). The CDR3 is 15 amino acids. Trimming stripped 4 bases from V and 2 bases from J, with 18 bases between. This chain's CDR3 is CAWNSPAGWTYEQYF. The CDR3 region has the DNA TGTGCCTGGAATTCCCCCGCAGGGTGGACCTACGAGCAGTACTTC.

This clonotype turned up a few times. The chain carries TRBV27 and TRBJ1-6, with 7 bases identical to TRBD1. V gave up 5 bases and J gave up 6 bases; unmatched junction bases: 10. The CDR3 runs to 16 residues. Germline CDR1 reads MNHEY; CDR2 reads SMNVEV (reference sequence). The CDR3 reads CASSTVQGSFNSPLHF. The CDR3 DNA is TGTGCCAGCAGTACGGTACAGGGGTCGTTTAATTCACCCCTCCACTTT.

This clonotype was seen only once. The chain joins TRBV5-4 to TRBJ2-7; 9 bases are shared with TRBD2. Germline V lookup: CDR1 SGHNT, CDR2 YYREEE (reference sequence). After removal of 4 bases from V and 3 bases from J, the junction contained 11 bases not matched to a gene. The CDR3 is made up of 16 amino acids. The CDR3: CASSKLAGGDRYEQYF. For the CDR3, the DNA is TGTGCCAGCAGCAAACTAGCGGGCGGGGATCGCTACGAGCAGTACTTC.

This clonotype came up a few times. The chain is built from TRBV27 and TRBJ1-1; weak D call: TRBD1 (5 bases). Trimming pared 6 bases from V and 5 bases from J, leaving 22 bases between. This CDR3 contains 16 residues. Germline V gives CDR1 MNHEY, CDR2 SMNVEV (reference sequence). The CDR3 loop reads CASRFLVRGRSTEAFF. In DNA form, the CDR3 reads TGTGCCAGCAGATTTCTTGTTAGGGGCAGAAGTACTGAAGCTTTCTTT.

The chain joins TRBV10-3 to TRBJ1-2, with D tentatively TRBD1 (5 bases). The CDR3 is 13 residues long. Looked up from germline, CDR1 is ENHRY and CDR2 is SYGVKD. Trimming pared 4 bases from V and 2 bases from J, leaving 8 bases between. CDR3 region: CAISAPGNYGYTF. The CDR3, as DNA: TGTGCCATCAGTGCGCCAGGGAACTATGGCTACACCTTC.

This chain joins TRBV29-1 and TRBJ2-5, with D perhaps given as TRBD1 or TRBD2 (5 bases each). Trimming stripped 2 bases from V and 5 bases from J, with 12 bases between. CDR1 is SQVTM and CDR2 is ANQGSEA in the germline V gene. This CDR3 is 13 amino acids long. This CDR3 is CSVEYRGRETQYF. The CDR3 nucleotides read TGCAGCGTTGAATATCGGGGCCGGGAGACCCAGTACTTC.

The chain carries TRBV7-9 and TRBJ1-6; D might be TRBD1 (6 bases). The length of the CDR3 is 16 residues. Germline CDR1 SEHNR, CDR2 FQNEAQ (reference sequence). V was cut by 5 bases and J by 7 bases, with 18 bases left in between. CDR3 nucleotide sequence: TGTGCCAGCAGCGAACAGGGCCTAGAGAGGAATTCACCCCTCCACTTT. Translated: CASSEQGLERNSPLHF.

The chain couples TRBV6-1 to TRBJ2-7; TRBD2 is a possible D gene (5 bases). This CDR3 spans 14 amino acids. Trimming shortened V by 8 bases and J by 0 bases, and 14 bases separated the two germline ends. Germline lookup yields CDR1 MNHNS and CDR2 SASEGT. DNA for the CDR3: TGTGCCAGCCCCGAGCGGACGGTCTCCTACGAGCAGTACTTC. Protein product: CASPERTVSYEQYF.